This T cell receptor (beta chain) appears in the sequencing data of a study of blood T cell repertoires in COVID-19. On the study more broadly: There were acute and convalescent COVID-19 samples, and they came from the United States, Italy and Spain. In each case, the material was cDNA or gDNA derived from T cells, B-cell-depleted T cells, or PBMCs.

Original analysis: Quantification of nucleated cells was approximated via reference gene primer amplification. The protocol was immunoSEQ multiplex PCR, while the TCRdb copy is restricted to in-frame clones and leaves out a portion. The V and J calls and the clone size are those of that table, but D and trimming were determined from the DNA. The sample carries fewer than 250,000 clones, around nine tenths recorded once. This CDR3 contains 20 residues. Germline CDR1 is KGHSH and CDR2 is LQKENI. V gave up 3 bases and J gave up 0 bases; unmatched junction bases: 18. The sequence was collected from a man between 60 and 75 years old with acute or convalescent COVID-19. This chain joins TRBV18 and TRBJ2-3, with 7 bases identical to TRBD2. The sample comprised peripheral blood. As DNA, the CDR3 is TGTGCCAGCTCACCCCTACTAGTAGGCGGGGGTTCTAGTAGCACAGATACGCAGTATTTT. It encodes CASSPLLVGGGSSSTDTQYF.